This is a list of T cell receptor beta chains from one sample in a study of blood T cell repertoires in COVID-19. Measured with immunoSEQ multiplex PCR; TCRdb has only the in-frame clones, and not every one. Among 200,000 to 250,000 clones listed, 80% to 95% were seen once. The sample was peripheral blood. The receptor set was obtained from a man between 60 and 75 years old with COVID-19, enrolled during active disease. Both conserved end residues are part of each CDR3. D genes are given only for firm matches. Rows may omit the clone size; those that give it use once, few, many or a size class.

size,V,J,D,DNA,CDR3
.,TRBV7-9,TRBJ2-1,.,TGTGCCAGCAGCCCGGAGGGGCGGGGTGAGTTCTTC,CASSPEGRGEFF
.,TRBV5-8,TRBJ2-3,TRBD2,TGTGCCAGCAGCTCGGGGACTAGCGGACCCACGGGCACAGATACGCAGTATTTT,CASSSGTSGPTGTDTQYF
once,TRBV10-3,TRBJ2-7,TRBD1,TGTGCCATCAGCCGACAGGGCAGTTCCGACGAGCAGTACTTC,CAISRQGSSDEQYF
.,TRBV20-1,TRBJ2-6,.,TGCAGTGCTAGTATGCAGGGATACTCTGGGGCCAACGTCCTGACTTTC,CSASMQGYSGANVLTF
.,TRBV2,TRBJ1-5,.,TGTGCCAGCAGTGAGGGCAGGAATCAGCCCCAGCATTTT,CASSEGRNQPQHF
.,TRBV5-1,TRBJ2-7,.,TGCGCCAGCAGCTTGAGGAGGCGGGGTTCCTACGAGCAGTACTTC,CASSLRRRGSYEQYF
.,TRBV7-2,TRBJ1-4,.,TGTGCCAGCAGCTTACGACCGACCTTCAGGGGTGGTGAAAAACTGTTTTTT,CASSLRPTFRGGEKLFF
few,TRBV7-9,TRBJ1-3,TRBD1,TGTGCCAGCAGCCCAGCCCCGACAGGGGTAACAGGAAACACCATATATTTT,CASSPAPTGVTGNTIYF
.,TRBV18,TRBJ2-7,TRBD1,TGTGCCAGCTCACCTCCCCCTCAGGGACAGGGGGCGTTCGAGCAGTACTTC,CASSPPPQGQGAFEQYF
.,TRBV19,TRBJ1-6,.,TGTGCCAGTAGTATGACAGACAATTCACCCCTCCACTTT,CASSMTDNSPLHF
once,TRBV5-1,TRBJ2-3,TRBD2,TGCGCCAGCAGCTTGGACGGGGGGGGTACCACAGATACGCAGTATTTT,CASSLDGGGTTDTQYF
.,TRBV19,TRBJ1-5,TRBD1,TGTGCCAGTAGCCTCCGGGACAGGCGCAATCAGCCCCAGCATTTT,CASSLRDRRNQPQHF
.,TRBV3-1/TRBV3-2,TRBJ1-6,.,TGTGCCAGCAGCCATGTTTCCGGGGTCGGGAATTCACCCCTCCACTTT,CASSHVSGVGNSPLHF
.,TRBV5-4,TRBJ2-7,TRBD2,TGTGCCAGCAGCTTTCAGGAACTAGCGGGGTCGGCGTACTTC,CASSFQELAGSAYF
.,TRBV18,TRBJ1-1,.,TGTGCCAGCTCTCCCGGGGGAAGGGATACTGAAGCTTTCTTT,CASSPGGRDTEAFF
.,TRBV7-9,TRBJ1-5,TRBD1,TGTGCCAGCAGCCAAGGGACAGGGTGGTGGCAGCCCCAGCATTTT,CASSQGTGWWQPQHF
.,TRBV29-1,TRBJ2-2,TRBD1,TGCAGCGTTTTCGGACAGGGGGCTACCGGGGAGCTGTTTTTT,CSVFGQGATGELFF
.,TRBV5-1,TRBJ1-5,.,TGCGCCAGCAGCTTGGTCGCGGGTCAGCCCCAGCATTTT,CASSLVAGQPQHF
once,TRBV18,TRBJ2-7,TRBD2,TGTGCCAGCTCACCCCTACCGACTAGCGGGAGGGACAACTACGAGCAGTACTTC,CASSPLPTSGRDNYEQYF
.,TRBV5-5,TRBJ2-2,TRBD1,TGTGCCAGCAGCGGGGGACAGGGGATAACCGGGGAGCTGTTTTTT,CASSGGQGITGELFF
.,TRBV18,TRBJ1-1,.,TGTGCCAGCTCAGCGGGGGAAGTAACTGAAGCTTTCTTT,CASSAGEVTEAFF
.,TRBV7-9,TRBJ2-3,TRBD2,TGTGTTCCCGGTAGCGGGGTCACAGATACGCAGTATTTT,CVPGSGVTDTQYF
.,TRBV5-1,TRBJ1-1,.,TGCGCCAGCAGCTGGGGTGGATTGCGGACATTGAACACTGAAGCTTTCTTT,CASSWGGLRTLNTEAFF
.,TRBV7-2,TRBJ2-3,TRBD2,TGTGCCAGCAGCTTAGGGACTAGCGGGGGATCAAATACGCAGTATTTT,CASSLGTSGGSNTQYF
.,TRBV29-1,TRBJ2-7,.,TGCAGCGCCTGGGACACCCCCTACGAGCAGTACTTC,CSAWDTPYEQYF
.,TRBV6-9,TRBJ2-2,.,TGTGCCAGCCCCCTTTGGGGGCACACCGGGGAGCTGTTTTTT,CASPLWGHTGELFF
.,TRBV6-5,TRBJ2-7,.,TGTGCCAGCAGTTACACTAAGAGGTACGAGCAGTACTTC,CASSYTKRYEQYF
.,TRBV18,TRBJ1-5,TRBD1,TGTGCCAGCTCACCCACAGGGGGGGGCCAGCCCCAGCATTTT,CASSPTGGGQPQHF
.,TRBV7-2,TRBJ2-7,.,TGTGCCAGCAGCTTAGCAGTGGACCCCAGGGTCGAGCAGTACTTC,CASSLAVDPRVEQYF
.,TRBV28,TRBJ2-1,TRBD2,TGTGCCAGCATCCTAGCGGGAAGGAATGAGCAGTTCTTC,CASILAGRNEQFF
once,TRBV4-2,TRBJ2-4,TRBD2,TGTGCCAGCAGCCAAGATCTTAGGCGGGAGAAAAACATTCAGTACTTC,CASSQDLRREKNIQYF
.,TRBV28,TRBJ1-2,TRBD1,TGTGCCAGCAGTTTACCCTACGGACAGGGCTTATGGAACTATGGCTACACCTTC,CASSLPYGQGLWNYGYTF
.,TRBV6-5,TRBJ2-1,.,TGTGCCAGCAGTTACGGCGGGCGGTTCTCCTACAATGAGCAGTTCTTC,CASSYGGRFSYNEQFF
.,TRBV27,TRBJ1-3,.,TGTGCCAGCAGTTTGCGGAGAGGAAACACCATATATTTT,CASSLRRGNTIYF
.,TRBV19,TRBJ1-1,TRBD1,TGTGCCAGTAGGCGGGGACAGGGGGGAACTGAAGCTTTCTTT,CASRRGQGGTEAFF
once,TRBV29-1,TRBJ2-7,.,TGCAGCGTAGGGGCTAGTACCTACGAGCAGTACTTC,CSVGASTYEQYF
.,TRBV19,TRBJ2-4,TRBD2,TGTGCCAGTAGTACCCGGGGAGGGTTTAAAAACATTCAGTACTTC,CASSTRGGFKNIQYF
.,TRBV5-1,TRBJ2-3,TRBD2,TGCGCCAGCAGCTTGAGTGGGCTAGCGGATTATTGGGGGGGCACAGATACGCAGTATTTT,CASSLSGLADYWGGTDTQYF